These 7 T cell receptor beta chains originate from one sample sequenced in a study of blood T cell repertoires in COVID-19. TCRdb's copy holds only in-frame clones and misses some; the assay was immunoSEQ multiplex PCR. The sample shows more than 250,000 clones, under 90% of them seen only once. The sequenced sample consisted of PBMCs or T cells enriched from blood (not recorded which). These receptors were taken from a woman younger than 35 who had recovered from COVID-19.

The chain is built from TRBV6-1 and TRBJ1-2; maybe TRBD1 (5 bases). The germline V gene encodes CDR1 MNHNS and CDR2 SASEGT. This CDR3 comprises 13 residues. V dropped 1 base and J dropped 3 bases, with 6 bases sitting between them. The CDR3 nucleotides read TGTGCCAGCAGTGAAGGACAGCACTATGGCTACACCTTC. It codes for CASSEGQHYGYTF.

This clone has a handful of counts. The V and J genes are TRBV28 and TRBJ1-5, with D possibly being TRBD1 (6 bases). This CDR3 region has 21 residues. V gave up 3 bases and J gave up 0 bases, with 27 bases separating them. CDR1 is MDHEN and CDR2 is SYDVKM in the germline V gene. The CDR3 region has the DNA TGTGCCAGCAGTTTTAGGGTTCCTCGGTCGGGACAAACCTATAGCAATCAGCCCCAGCATTTT. Translating it yields CASSFRVPRSGQTYSNQPQHF.

This clone was picked up a small number of times. This chain connects TRBV7-9 to TRBJ2-2; D is uncertain. Germline V gene data show CDR1 as SEHNR and CDR2 as FQNEAQ (reference sequence). V was shortened by 6 bases and J by 6 bases, with 20 bases between the two germline ends. There are 16 residues in the CDR3. CDR3: CASSHPPIYESGELFF. In nucleotides, the CDR3 is TGTGCCAGCAGTCACCCCCCCATATACGAGTCCGGGGAGCTGTTTTTT.

This clone appeared a single time. CDR3 protein: CASSSGTVYQPQHF. CDR3 in DNA: TGTGCCAGCAGTTCCGGGACAGTGTATCAGCCCCAGCATTTT. V is TRBV2 and J is TRBJ1-5; 7 bases are a match to TRBD1. With 5 bases clipped from V and 5 bases from J, the junction kept 6 bases outside the gene matches. The CDR3 length is 14 residues. The germline V gene encodes CDR1 SNHLY and CDR2 FYNNEI.

This clone was picked up a small number of times. The chain joins TRBV7-4 to TRBJ1-1; possible D gene TRBD1, 5 bases. The CDR3 loop spans 14 amino acids. Germline values: CDR1 SGHVT, CDR2 SQSDAQ. V was clipped by 3 bases and J by 11 bases, with 19 bases between them. The CDR3: CASSFPRGWGRAFF. CDR3 bases: TGTGCCAGCAGCTTCCCCCGGGGGTGGGGTAGGGCTTTCTTT.

This chain joins TRBV9 and TRBJ1-2; 8 bases align to TRBD1. From germline, CDR1 is SGDLS and CDR2 YYNGEE. V dropped 3 bases and J dropped 0; count of bases not matched to a gene: 7. This CDR3 has 16 residues. In nucleotides, the CDR3 is TGTGCCAGCAGCGAGAGGGGACAGGAAGCTAACTATGGCTACACCTTC. Translation: CASSERGQEANYGYTF.

The chain carries TRBV4-1 and TRBJ2-1; 8 bases map to TRBD2. Germline CDR1 MGHRA, CDR2 YSYEKL. J gave up 4 bases and V 1 base, and 6 bases lay outside the gene matches. This CDR3 is 16 amino acids long. The CDR3 spells CASSQVSGNGYNEQFF. In DNA form, the CDR3 reads TGCGCCAGCAGCCAAGTTAGCGGGAATGGGTACAATGAGCAGTTCTTC.